Each of the 9 T cell receptor beta chains below was sequenced from the same sample in a study of blood T cell repertoires in COVID-19. Assay used: immunoSEQ multiplex PCR; TCRdb lists only in-frame clones, some missing. The sample has some 250,000 clones; around 90% are singletons. What was sequenced was peripheral blood. The source is a human donor in a cohort sampled during active COVID-19.

V gene TRBV6-5 combines with J gene TRBJ1-4; 8 bases agree with TRBD1. This CDR3 has 15 amino acids. Germline V gene sequence: CDR1 MNHEY, CDR2 SVGAGI. V was pared by 0 bases and J by 5 bases, with 2 bases of the junction left unmatched. The CDR3 nucleotides read TGTGCCAGCAGTTACTCGAGGACAGGGAATGAAAAACTGTTTTTT. Its protein product is CASSYSRTGNEKLFF.

This chain joins TRBV2 and TRBJ2-7; TRBD2 agrees at 7 bases. After removal of 9 bases from V and 2 bases from J, the junction contained 10 bases not matched to a gene. CDR3 length: 14 amino acids. The germline V gene has CDR1 SNHLY and CDR2 FYNNEI. DNA for the CDR3: TGTGCCAGAGGACCTACTAGCGCTCCCTACGAGCAGTACTTC. Its translation is CARGPTSAPYEQYF.

Here the CDR3 reads CASSLRTGTSGNTIYF. The CDR3, as DNA: TGTGCCAGCAGCTTGAGGACAGGAACCTCTGGAAACACCATATATTTT. V gene TRBV7-2 combines with J gene TRBJ1-3; 7 bases are a match to TRBD1. The CDR3 has 16 residues. The V gene's germline CDR1 is SGHTA and CDR2 FQGNSA. Losses at the gene ends were 3 bases for V and 0 bases for J; bases not matched to a gene: 5. The whole variable domain, remainder taken from reference TRBV7-2 and TRBJ1-3, is GAGVSQSPSNKVTEKGKDVELRCDPISGHTALYWYRQSLGQGLEFLIYFQGNSAPDKSGLPSDRFSAERTGGSVSTLTIQRTQQEDSAVYLCASSLRTGTSGNTIYFGEGSWLTVV.

The chain recombines TRBV6-5 with TRBJ1-5; the match to TRBD1 covers 10 bases. The CDR3 length is 15 residues. Per germline, CDR1 MNHEY and CDR2 SVGAGI. The junction had 7 bases not matched to a gene; V was cut back by 5 bases and J by 6 bases. This CDR3 is CASSPQTGGGQPQHF. The CDR3 DNA follows: TGTGCCAGCAGTCCACAGACAGGGGGCGGTCAGCCCCAGCATTTT.

The rearrangement links TRBV28 to TRBJ2-7; weak D call: TRBD1 (5 bases). CDR1 and CDR2 from the germline V gene are MDHEN and SYDVKM. With 5 bases removed from V and 3 bases from J, the gap between germline ends came to 17 bases. The CDR3 spans 15 residues. CDR3 DNA sequence: TGTGCCAGCAGTATCCCCAGGGTTAAAAACTACGAGCAGTACTTC. It translates to CASSIPRVKNYEQYF.

The chain recombines TRBV19 with TRBJ1-5, with a weak D call TRBD1 (6 bases). CDR1 is LNHDA and CDR2 is SQIVND in the germline V gene (reference sequence). Trimming pared 3 bases from V and 7 bases from J, leaving 16 bases between. This CDR3 region has 15 residues. The CDR3 DNA sequence: TGTGCCAGTAGTATCAGGGGTCAGAGCGGACAGCCCCAGCATTTT. Protein product: CASSIRGQSGQPQHF.

The chain employs TRBV24-1 and TRBJ2-7, with a possible D match to TRBD2 (5 bases). Trimming took 3 bases from V and 4 from J, leaving 12 bases between them. CDR1 KGHDR and CDR2 SFDVKD come from the germline V gene. This CDR3 region has 14 residues. The DNA of the CDR3 is TGTGCCACCAGTGATGATACCACGGGGTACGAGCAGTACTTC. Its translation: CATSDDTTGYEQYF.

To note about this clone: Other DNA sequences in this sample translate to the same CDR3. CDR3 amino acids: CASSPRTGPYEQYF. DNA of the CDR3: TGCGCCAGCAGCCCGCGGACAGGGCCCTACGAGCAGTACTTC. This chain connects TRBV5-1 to TRBJ2-7; 8 nucleotides align to TRBD1. The CDR3 is 14 residues long. Per germline, CDR1 SGHRS and CDR2 YFSETQ. With 4 bases clipped from V and 2 bases from J, the junction kept 5 bases outside the gene matches.

The J gene is TRBJ2-5, the V gene TRBV6-2 or TRBV6-3; TRBD1 agrees at 9 bases. The V and J ends lost 1 base and 5 bases, in that order; junction bases with no gene match: 5. Germline loops: CDR1 MNHEY, CDR2 SVGEGT. This CDR3 is built from 15 residues. The CDR3 reads CASSYWDRVGETQYF. The DNA of the CDR3 is TGTGCCAGCAGTTACTGGGACAGGGTAGGGGAGACCCAGTACTTC.